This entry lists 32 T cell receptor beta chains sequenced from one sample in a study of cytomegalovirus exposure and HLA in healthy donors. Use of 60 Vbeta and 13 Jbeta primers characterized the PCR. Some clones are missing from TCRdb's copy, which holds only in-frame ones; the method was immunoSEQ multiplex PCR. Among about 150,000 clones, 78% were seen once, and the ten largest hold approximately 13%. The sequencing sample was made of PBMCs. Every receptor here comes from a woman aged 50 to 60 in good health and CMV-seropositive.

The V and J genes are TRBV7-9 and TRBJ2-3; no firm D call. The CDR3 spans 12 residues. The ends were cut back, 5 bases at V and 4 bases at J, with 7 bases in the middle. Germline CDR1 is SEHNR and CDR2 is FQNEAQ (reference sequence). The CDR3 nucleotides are TGTGCCAGCAGCCCCCTGTCAGATACGCAGTATTTT. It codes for CASSPLSDTQYF.

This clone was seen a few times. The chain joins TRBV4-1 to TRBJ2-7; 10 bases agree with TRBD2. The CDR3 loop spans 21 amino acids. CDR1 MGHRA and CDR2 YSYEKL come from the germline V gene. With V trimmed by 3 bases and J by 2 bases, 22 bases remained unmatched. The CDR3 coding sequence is TGCGCCAGCAGCCATCTGCTAACGATAAAGAACCGGAGCGGGGGGGCCTACGAGCAGTACTTC. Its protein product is CASSHLLTIKNRSGGAYEQYF.

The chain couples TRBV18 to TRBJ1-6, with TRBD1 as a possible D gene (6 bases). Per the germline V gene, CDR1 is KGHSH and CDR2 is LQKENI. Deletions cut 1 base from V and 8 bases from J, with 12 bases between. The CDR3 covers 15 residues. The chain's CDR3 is CASSPQQGEDSPLHF. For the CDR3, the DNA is TGTGCCAGCTCACCACAACAGGGAGAAGATTCACCCCTCCACTTT.

This chain's CDR3 is CASSLQGENYGYTF. CDR3 sequence (DNA): TGCGCCAGCAGCTTACAGGGGGAGAACTATGGCTACACCTTC. The chain uses TRBV5-1 and TRBJ1-2; 8 bases map to TRBD1. Germline trimming cut 2 bases from V and 2 bases from J; bases unmatched to any gene: 2. The CDR3 length is 14 residues. Germline CDR1 and CDR2: SGHRS and YFSETQ.

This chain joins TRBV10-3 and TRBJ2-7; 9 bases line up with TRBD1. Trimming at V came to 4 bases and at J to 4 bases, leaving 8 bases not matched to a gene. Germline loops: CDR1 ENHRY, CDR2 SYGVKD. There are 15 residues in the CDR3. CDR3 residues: CAISGSRDRVYEQYF. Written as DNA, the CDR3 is TGTGCCATCAGTGGGTCCCGGGACAGGGTTTACGAGCAGTACTTC.

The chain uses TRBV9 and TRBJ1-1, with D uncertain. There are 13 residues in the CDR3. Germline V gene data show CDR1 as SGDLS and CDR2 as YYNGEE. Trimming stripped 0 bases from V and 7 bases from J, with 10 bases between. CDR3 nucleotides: TGTGCCAGCAGCGTAGATCTCCGGGGTGAAGCTTTCTTT. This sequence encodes CASSVDLRGEAFF.

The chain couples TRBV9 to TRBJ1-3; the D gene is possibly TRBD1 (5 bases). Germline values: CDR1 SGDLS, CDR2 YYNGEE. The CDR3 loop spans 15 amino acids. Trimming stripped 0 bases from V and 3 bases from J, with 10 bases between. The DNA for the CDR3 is TGTGCCAGCAGCGTAGGAGCGGGGGGTGGAAACACCATATATTTT. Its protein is CASSVGAGGGNTIYF. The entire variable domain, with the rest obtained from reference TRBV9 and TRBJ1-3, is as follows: DSGVTQTPKHLITATGQRVTLRCSPRSGDLSVYWYQQSLDQGLQFLIQYYNGEERAKGNILERFSAQQFPDLHSELNLSSLELGDSALYFCASSVGAGGGNTIYFGEGSWLTVV.

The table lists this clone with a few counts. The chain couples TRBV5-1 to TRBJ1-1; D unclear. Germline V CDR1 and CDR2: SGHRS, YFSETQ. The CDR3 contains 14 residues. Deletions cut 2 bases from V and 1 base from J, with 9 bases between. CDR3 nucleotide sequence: TGCGCCAGCAGCTTTGGTTCGGGGAACACTGAAGCTTTCTTT. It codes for CASSFGSGNTEAFF.

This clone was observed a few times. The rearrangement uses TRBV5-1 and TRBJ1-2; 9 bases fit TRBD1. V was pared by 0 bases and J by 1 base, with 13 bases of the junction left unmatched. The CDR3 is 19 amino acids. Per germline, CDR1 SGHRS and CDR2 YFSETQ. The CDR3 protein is CASSLASGTGNTNNYGYTF. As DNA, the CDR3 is TGCGCCAGCAGCTTGGCCTCCGGGACAGGGAACACTAATAACTATGGCTACACCTTC.

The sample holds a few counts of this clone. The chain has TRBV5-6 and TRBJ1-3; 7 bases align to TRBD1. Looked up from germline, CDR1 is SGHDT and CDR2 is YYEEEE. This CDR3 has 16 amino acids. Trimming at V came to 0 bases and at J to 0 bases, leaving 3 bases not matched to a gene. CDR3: CASSLEEGASGNTIYF. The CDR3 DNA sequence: TGTGCCAGCAGCTTGGAGGAGGGGGCCTCTGGAAACACCATATATTTT.

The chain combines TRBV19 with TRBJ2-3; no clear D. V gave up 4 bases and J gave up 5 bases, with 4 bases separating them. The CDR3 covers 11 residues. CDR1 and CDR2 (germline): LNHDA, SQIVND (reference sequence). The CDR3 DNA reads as TGTGCCAGTAGTACAGGAGATACGCAGTATTTT. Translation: CASSTGDTQYF.

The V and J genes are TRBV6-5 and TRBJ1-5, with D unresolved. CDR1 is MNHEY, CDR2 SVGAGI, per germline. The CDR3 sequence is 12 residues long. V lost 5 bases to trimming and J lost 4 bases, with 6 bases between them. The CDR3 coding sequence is TGTGCCAGCAGTACCAGTAATCAGCCCCAGCATTTT. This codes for CASSTSNQPQHF.

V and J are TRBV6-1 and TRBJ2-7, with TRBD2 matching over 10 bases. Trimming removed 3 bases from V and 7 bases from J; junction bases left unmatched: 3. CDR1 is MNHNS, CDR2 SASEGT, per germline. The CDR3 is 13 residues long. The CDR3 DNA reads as TGTGCCAGCAGTGAGGGACTAGCGAGGGAGCAGTACTTC. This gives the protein CASSEGLAREQYF.

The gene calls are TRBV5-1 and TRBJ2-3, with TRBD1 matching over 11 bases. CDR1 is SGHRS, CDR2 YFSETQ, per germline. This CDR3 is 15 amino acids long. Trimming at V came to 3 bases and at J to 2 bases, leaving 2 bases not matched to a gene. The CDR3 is CASSSGQGVTDTQYF. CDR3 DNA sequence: TGCGCCAGCAGCTCGGGACAGGGGGTCACAGATACGCAGTATTTT.

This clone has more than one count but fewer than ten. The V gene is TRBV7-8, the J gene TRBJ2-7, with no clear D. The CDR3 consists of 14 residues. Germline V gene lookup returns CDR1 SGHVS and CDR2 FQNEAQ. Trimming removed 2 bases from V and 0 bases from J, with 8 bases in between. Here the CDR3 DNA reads TGTGCCAGCAGCTTAAGACTGAACTCCTACGAGCAGTACTTC. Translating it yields CASSLRLNSYEQYF.

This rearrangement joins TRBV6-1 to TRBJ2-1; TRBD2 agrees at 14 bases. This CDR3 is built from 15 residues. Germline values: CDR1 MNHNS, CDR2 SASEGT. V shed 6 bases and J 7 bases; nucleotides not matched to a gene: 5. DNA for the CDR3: TGTGCCAGCAGGGGGACTAGCGGGGGTAAGAATGAGCAGTTCTTC. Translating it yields CASRGTSGGKNEQFF.

DNA for the CDR3: TGTGCCAGCAGCTTAACCAGGGATCAGACTGAAGCTTTCTTT. The encoded protein is CASSLTRDQTEAFF. The V and J genes are TRBV7-3 and TRBJ1-1; the D gene is possibly TRBD1 (5 bases). V dropped 0 bases and J dropped 5 bases, with 10 bases sitting between them. The length of the CDR3 is 14 residues. CDR1 is SGHTA, CDR2 FQGTGA, per germline.

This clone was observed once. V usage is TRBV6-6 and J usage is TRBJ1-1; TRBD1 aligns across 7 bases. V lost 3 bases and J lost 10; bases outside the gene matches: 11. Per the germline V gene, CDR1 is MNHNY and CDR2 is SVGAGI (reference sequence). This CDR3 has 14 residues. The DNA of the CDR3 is TGTGCCAGCAGTTATAACCCTAAGGGGGCAAGAGCTTTCTTT. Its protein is CASSYNPKGARAFF.

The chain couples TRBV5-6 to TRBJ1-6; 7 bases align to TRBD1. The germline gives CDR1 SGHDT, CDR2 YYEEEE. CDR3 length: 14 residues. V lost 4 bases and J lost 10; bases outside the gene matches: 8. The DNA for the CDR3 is TGTGCCAGCAGCCCGACAGGGATTCCCTCACCCCTCCACTTT. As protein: CASSPTGIPSPLHF.

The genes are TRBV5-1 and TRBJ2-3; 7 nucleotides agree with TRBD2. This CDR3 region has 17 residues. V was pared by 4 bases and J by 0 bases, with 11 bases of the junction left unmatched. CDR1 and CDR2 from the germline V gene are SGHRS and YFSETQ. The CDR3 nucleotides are TGCGCCAGCAGCCCTAATAGCGGGCGAACTAGCACAGATACGCAGTATTTT. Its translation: CASSPNSGRTSTDTQYF.

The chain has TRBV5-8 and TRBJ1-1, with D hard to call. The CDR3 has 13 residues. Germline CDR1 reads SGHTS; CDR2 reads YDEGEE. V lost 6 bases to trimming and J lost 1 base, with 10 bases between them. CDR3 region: CASIIQRNTEAFF. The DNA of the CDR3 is TGTGCCAGCATCATACAGAGGAACACTGAAGCTTTCTTT. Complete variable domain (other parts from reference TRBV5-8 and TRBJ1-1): EAGVTQSPTHLIKTRGQQATLRCSPISGHTSVYWYQQALGLGLQFLLWYDEGEERNRGNFPPRFSGRQFPNYSSELNVNALELEDSALYLCASIIQRNTEAFFGQGTRLTVV.

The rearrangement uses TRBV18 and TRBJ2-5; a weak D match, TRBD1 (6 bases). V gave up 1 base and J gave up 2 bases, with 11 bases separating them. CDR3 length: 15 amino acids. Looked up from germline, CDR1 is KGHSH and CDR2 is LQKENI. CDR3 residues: CASSPRRGRQETQYF. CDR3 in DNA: TGTGCCAGCTCACCACGCAGGGGTCGACAAGAGACCCAGTACTTC.

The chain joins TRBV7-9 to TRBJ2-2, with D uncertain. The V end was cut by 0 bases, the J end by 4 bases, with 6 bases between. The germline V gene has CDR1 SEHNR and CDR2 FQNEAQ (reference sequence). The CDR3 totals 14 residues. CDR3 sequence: CASSLAAFTGELFF. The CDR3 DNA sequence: TGTGCCAGCAGCTTAGCAGCCTTCACCGGGGAGCTGTTTTTT.

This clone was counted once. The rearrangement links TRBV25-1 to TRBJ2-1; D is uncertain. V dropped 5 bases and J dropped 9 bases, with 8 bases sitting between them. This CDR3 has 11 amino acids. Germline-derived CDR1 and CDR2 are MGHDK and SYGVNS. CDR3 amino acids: CASSWATEQFF. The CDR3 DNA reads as TGTGCCAGCAGTTGGGCTACTGAGCAGTTCTTC.

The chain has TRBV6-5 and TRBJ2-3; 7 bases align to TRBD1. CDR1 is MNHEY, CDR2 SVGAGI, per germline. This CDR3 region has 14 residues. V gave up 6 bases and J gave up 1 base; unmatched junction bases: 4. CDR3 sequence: CASRRGQGTDTQYF. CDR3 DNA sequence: TGTGCCAGCAGGCGAGGACAGGGCACAGATACGCAGTATTTT.

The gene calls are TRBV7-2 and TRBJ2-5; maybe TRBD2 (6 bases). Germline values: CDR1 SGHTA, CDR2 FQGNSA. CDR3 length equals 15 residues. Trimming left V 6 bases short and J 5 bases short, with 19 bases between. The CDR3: CASSRQDGGSETQYF. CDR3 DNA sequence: TGTGCCAGCAGTCGTCAGGACGGGGGTTCGGAGACCCAGTACTTC.

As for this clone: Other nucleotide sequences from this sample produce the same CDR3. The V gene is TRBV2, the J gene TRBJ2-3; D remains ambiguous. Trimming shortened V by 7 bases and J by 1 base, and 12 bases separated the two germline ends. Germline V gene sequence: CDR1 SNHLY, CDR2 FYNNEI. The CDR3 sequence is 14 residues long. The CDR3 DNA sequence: TGTGCCAGCAATCCGGGTCTCGGCACAGATACGCAGTATTTT. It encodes CASNPGLGTDTQYF.

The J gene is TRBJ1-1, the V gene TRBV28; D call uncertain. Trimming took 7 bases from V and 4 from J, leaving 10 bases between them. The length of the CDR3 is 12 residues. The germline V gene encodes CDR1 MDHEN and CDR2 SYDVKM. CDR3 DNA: TGTGCCAGCAACCATGGGAGCACTGAAGCTTTCTTT. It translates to CASNHGSTEAFF.

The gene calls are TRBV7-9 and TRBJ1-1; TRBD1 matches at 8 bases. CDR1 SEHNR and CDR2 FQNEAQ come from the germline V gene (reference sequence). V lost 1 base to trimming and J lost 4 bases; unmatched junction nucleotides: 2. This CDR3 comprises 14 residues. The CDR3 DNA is TGTGCCAGCAGCTTAGACAGGGGGACCACTGAAGCTTTCTTT. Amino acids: CASSLDRGTTEAFF.

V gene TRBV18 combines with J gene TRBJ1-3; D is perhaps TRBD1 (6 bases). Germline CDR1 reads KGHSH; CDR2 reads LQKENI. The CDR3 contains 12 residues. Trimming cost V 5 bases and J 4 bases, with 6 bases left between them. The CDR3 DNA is TGTGCCAGCTCAGACAGGGGAAACACCATATATTTT. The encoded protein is CASSDRGNTIYF. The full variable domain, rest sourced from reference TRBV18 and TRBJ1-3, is NAGVMQNPRHLVRRRGQEARLRCSPMKGHSHVYWYRQLPEEGLKFMVYLQKENIIDESGMPKERFSAEFPKEGPSILRIQQVVRGDSAAYFCASSDRGNTIYFGEGSWLTVV.

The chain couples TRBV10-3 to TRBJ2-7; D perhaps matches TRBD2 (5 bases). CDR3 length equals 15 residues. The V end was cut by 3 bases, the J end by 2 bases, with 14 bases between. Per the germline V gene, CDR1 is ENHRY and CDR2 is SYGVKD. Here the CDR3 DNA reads TGTGCCATCAGTGAAAGGGCTAGCTTTCCCTACGAGCAGTACTTC. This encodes CAISERASFPYEQYF.

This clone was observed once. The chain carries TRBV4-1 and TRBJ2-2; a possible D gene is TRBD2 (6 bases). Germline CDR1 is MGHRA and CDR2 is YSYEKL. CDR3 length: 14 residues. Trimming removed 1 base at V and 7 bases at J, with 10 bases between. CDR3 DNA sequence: TGCGCCAGCAGCCAAGTGGAGGGCAGCGGGGAGCTGTTTTTT. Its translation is CASSQVEGSGELFF.